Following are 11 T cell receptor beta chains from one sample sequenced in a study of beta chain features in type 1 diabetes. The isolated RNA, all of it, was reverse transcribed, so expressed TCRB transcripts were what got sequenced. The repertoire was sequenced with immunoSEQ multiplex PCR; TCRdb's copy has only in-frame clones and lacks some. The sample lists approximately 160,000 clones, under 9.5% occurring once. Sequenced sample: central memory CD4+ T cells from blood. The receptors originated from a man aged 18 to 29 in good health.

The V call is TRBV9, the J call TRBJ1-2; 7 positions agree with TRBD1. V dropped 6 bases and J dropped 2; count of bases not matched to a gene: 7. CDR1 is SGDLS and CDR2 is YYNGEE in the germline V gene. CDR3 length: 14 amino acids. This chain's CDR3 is CASTPGQLNYGYTF. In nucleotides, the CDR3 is TGTGCCAGCACACCGGGACAGCTCAACTATGGCTACACCTTC.

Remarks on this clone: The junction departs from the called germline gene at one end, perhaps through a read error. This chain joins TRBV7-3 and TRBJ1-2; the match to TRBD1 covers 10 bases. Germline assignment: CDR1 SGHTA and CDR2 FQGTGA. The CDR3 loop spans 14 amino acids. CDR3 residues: CASSTPGTGVAVHF. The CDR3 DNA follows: TGTGCCAGCAGCACACCCGGGACAGGGGTCGCCGTACACTTC.

The CDR3 DNA sequence: TGTGCCTGGAGGACCCCGGGGGGACCCGAGCAGTACTTC. Its translation: CAWRTPGGPEQYF. This chain joins TRBV30 and TRBJ2-7, with 7 bases identical to TRBD2. J lost 6 bases, V lost 3 bases, and 8 bases had no gene match. Per the germline V gene, CDR1 is GTSNPN and CDR2 is SVGIG (reference sequence). The CDR3 spans 13 residues.

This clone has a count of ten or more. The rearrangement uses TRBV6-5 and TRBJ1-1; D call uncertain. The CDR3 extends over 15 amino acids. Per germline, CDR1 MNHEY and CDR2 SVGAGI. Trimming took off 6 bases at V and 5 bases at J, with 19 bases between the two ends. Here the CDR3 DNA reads TGTGCCAGCAGGCGACTAGGACGGCCAAGAACTGAAGCTTTCTTT. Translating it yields CASRRLGRPRTEAFF.

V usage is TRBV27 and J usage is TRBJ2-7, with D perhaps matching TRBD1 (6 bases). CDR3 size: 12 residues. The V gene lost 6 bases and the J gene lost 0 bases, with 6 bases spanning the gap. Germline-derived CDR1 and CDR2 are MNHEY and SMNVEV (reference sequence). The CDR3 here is CASRQGSYEQYF. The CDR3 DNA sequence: TGTGCCAGCAGACAGGGCTCCTACGAGCAGTACTTC.

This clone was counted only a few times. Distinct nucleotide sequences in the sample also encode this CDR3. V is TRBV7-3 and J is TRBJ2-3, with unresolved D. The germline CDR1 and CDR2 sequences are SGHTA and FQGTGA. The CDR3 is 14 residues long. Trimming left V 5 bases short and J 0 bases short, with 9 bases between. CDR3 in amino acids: CASSRGASTDTQYF. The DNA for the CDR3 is TGTGCCAGCAGCCGCGGCGCGAGCACAGATACGCAGTATTTT.

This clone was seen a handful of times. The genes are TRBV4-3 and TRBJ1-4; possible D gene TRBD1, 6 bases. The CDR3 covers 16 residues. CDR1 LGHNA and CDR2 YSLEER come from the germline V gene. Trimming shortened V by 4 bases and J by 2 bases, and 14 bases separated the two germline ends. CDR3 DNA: TGCGCCAGCAGCCCGATCCGGGGGGCGACTAATGAAAAACTGTTTTTT. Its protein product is CASSPIRGATNEKLFF.

The CDR3 sequence is CAWSVGGVEKLFF. CDR3 coding DNA: TGTGCCTGGAGTGTAGGGGGCGTGGAAAAACTGTTTTTT. The chain links TRBV30 to TRBJ1-4; 7 bases fit TRBD1. CDR1 and CDR2 (germline): GTSNPN, SVGIG (reference sequence). The V gene end was trimmed by 0 bases and the J gene end by 8 bases; junction bases not matched to a gene: 3. There are 13 residues in the CDR3.

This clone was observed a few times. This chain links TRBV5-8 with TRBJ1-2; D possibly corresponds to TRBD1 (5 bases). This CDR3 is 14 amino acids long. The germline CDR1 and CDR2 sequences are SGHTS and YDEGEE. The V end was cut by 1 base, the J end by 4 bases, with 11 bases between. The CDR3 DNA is TGTGCCAGCAGCTTGCTACAGGAGCTCTATGGCTACACCTTC. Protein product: CASSLLQELYGYTF.

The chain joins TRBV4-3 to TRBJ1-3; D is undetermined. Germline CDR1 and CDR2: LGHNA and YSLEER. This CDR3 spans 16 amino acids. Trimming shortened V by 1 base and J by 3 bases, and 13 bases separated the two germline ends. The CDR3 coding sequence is TGCGCCAGCAGCCAAGCAGGAACCCTCCGTGGAAACACCATATATTTT. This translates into CASSQAGTLRGNTIYF.

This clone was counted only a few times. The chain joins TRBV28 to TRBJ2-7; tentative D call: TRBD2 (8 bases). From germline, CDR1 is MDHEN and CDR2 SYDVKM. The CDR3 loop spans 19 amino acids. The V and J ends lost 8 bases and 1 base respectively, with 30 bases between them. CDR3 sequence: CASFSRDSDYSGTSYEQYF. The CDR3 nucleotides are TGTGCCAGCTTCTCCAGGGACAGCGATTATAGCGGGACTTCCTACGAGCAGTACTTC.